Below, 22 T cell receptor beta chains from the same sample are listed, as sequenced in a study of identical twins. Using its own MiXCR run on the 5' RACE reads, TCRdb lists one record per CDR3 protein. The repertoire holds approximately 350,000 distinct CDR3 sequences, with approximately 13% as singletons. The data also belong to a second study, concerning yellow fever vaccine responses in identical twins.

The material sequenced was CD8+ T cells sorted from blood. Receptors originate from a woman aged 18 to 35 in good health.

Worth noting for this clonotype: The DNA is omitted, as the CDR3 cannot be located on it reliably, and the CDR3 follows TCRdb's listing. This sequence joins TRBV19 and TRBJ2-1; the D call TRBD1 from the table was never checked on the DNA. Counting both end residues, the CDR3 totals 17 amino acids. The V gene's germline CDR1 is LNHDA and CDR2 SQIVND (reference sequence). CDR3 region: CASTSGQGLPSYNEQFF.

This clonotype has a handful of counts. This chain uses TRBV27 with TRBJ2-1; no firm D call. The germline CDR1 and CDR2 sequences are MNHEY and SMNVEV (reference sequence). The CDR3 runs 14 residues. V was clipped by 2 bases and J by 8 bases, with 13 bases between them. The CDR3 is CASSLSVERYEQFF. The CDR3 bases are TGTGCCAGCAGTTTAAGCGTAGAAAGGTATGAGCAGTTCTTC.

This sequence joins TRBV12-3 or TRBV12-4 and TRBJ2-1; D gene ambiguous. The CDR3 runs 13 residues. V lost 5 bases to trimming and J lost 3 bases, with 8 bases between them. The CDR3 DNA follows: TGTGCCAGCAGTCACTATAGCTACAATGAGCAGTTCTTC. It translates to CASSHYSYNEQFF.

This clonotype was seen a handful of times. The chain links TRBV6-1 to TRBJ2-1; D assignment may be TRBD1 or TRBD2 (5 bases each). Germline CDR1 and CDR2: MNHNS and SASEGT. The V end was cut by 6 bases, the J end by 4 bases, with 19 bases between. The CDR3 contains 16 residues. The CDR3 DNA is TGTGCCAGCAGCCCGGGACGCCATTTAGGGTACAATGAGCAGTTCTTC. It is translated as CASSPGRHLGYNEQFF.

This clonotype was found a few times. The rearrangement links TRBV7-8 to TRBJ2-7; 9 bases line up with TRBD2. This CDR3 comprises 16 residues. V gave up 0 bases and J gave up 3 bases; unmatched junction bases: 6. Germline CDR1 is SGHVS and CDR2 is FQNEAQ. The CDR3 DNA reads TGTGCCAGCAGCTTAGCTAGTCTAGCGGGGTTCTACGAGCAGTACTTC. It is translated as CASSLASLAGFYEQYF.

This clonotype was detected only a few times. The chain carries TRBV24-1 and TRBJ2-2; 9 bases line up with TRBD1. Germline assignment: CDR1 KGHDR and CDR2 SFDVKD. The trim removed 9 bases at V and 2 bases at J, leaving 9 bases unmatched. This CDR3 region has 16 residues. CDR3 DNA: TGTGCCACCTCCCCGGGACAGGGCTTTAACACCGGGGAGCTGTTTTTT. Amino acid sequence: CATSPGQGFNTGELFF.

This clonotype was found many times. The rearrangement joins TRBV20-1 to TRBJ2-7; D is tentatively TRBD1 or TRBD2 (5 bases each). The germline gives CDR1 DFQATT, CDR2 SNEGSKA (reference sequence). The CDR3 is 14 residues long. With 5 bases removed from V and 0 bases from J, the gap between germline ends came to 14 bases. CDR3 nucleotides: TGCAGTGCTCAGGGACCGACGAGCTCCTACGAGCAGTACGTC. It yields the protein CSAQGPTSSYEQYV.

This clonotype was counted only a few times. The gene calls are TRBV6-5 and TRBJ2-3; D is possibly TRBD2 (6 bases). The germline V and J ends were trimmed by 6 bases and 8 bases, with 9 bases remaining between them. Germline CDR1 MNHEY, CDR2 SVGAGI. CDR3 length equals 11 residues. In DNA, the CDR3 is TGTGCCAGCAGGCTGGGGGGTACGCAGTATTTT. It specifies CASRLGGTQYF.

A few counts support this clonotype. The chain links TRBV14 to TRBJ2-1; 9 bases map to TRBD1. The CDR3 is made up of 18 amino acids. The ends lost 0 bases at V and 3 bases at J; junction bases unmatched: 9. Germline V gene sequence: CDR1 SGHDN, CDR2 FVKESK. CDR3 coding DNA: TGTGCCAGCAGCCAAGATGAACAGGGGGCGATCTTCTACAATGAGCAGTTCTTC. Residues: CASSQDEQGAIFYNEQFF.

The chain recombines TRBV6-1 with TRBJ1-1; D uncertain. The V and J ends lost 7 bases and 0 bases respectively, with 18 bases between them. CDR1 and CDR2 from the germline V gene are MNHNS and SASEGT. The CDR3 sequence is 16 residues long. The CDR3 reads CASTAGSPTMNTEAFF. The CDR3 DNA reads TGTGCCAGCACGGCAGGTTCTCCTACTATGAACACTGAAGCTTTCTTT.

This clonotype was detected a few times. CDR3 amino acids: CASRRSYYGYTF. DNA for the CDR3: TGTGCCAGCAGACGGTCATACTATGGCTACACCTTC. The rearrangement uses TRBV2 and TRBJ1-2; D call uncertain. Per germline, CDR1 SNHLY and CDR2 FYNNEI. Trimming took off 6 bases at V and 3 bases at J, with 8 bases between the two ends. The CDR3 totals 12 residues.

The chain's CDR3 is CASSQATGVNTGELFF. The DNA of the CDR3 is TGTGCCAGCAGCCAAGCGACAGGGGTGAACACCGGGGAGCTGTTTTTT. The chain links TRBV4-2 to TRBJ2-2; 8 nucleotides agree with TRBD1. This CDR3 comprises 16 residues. V was clipped by 1 base and J by 1 base; unmatched bases: 2. Per the germline V gene, CDR1 is LGHNA and CDR2 is YNFKEQ.

This clonotype has a handful of counts. The chain links TRBV7-7 to TRBJ2-1; D perhaps matches TRBD2 (5 bases). The germline V gene has CDR1 SSHAT and CDR2 FNYEAQ (reference sequence). Trimming took off 3 bases at V and 0 bases at J, with 12 bases between the two ends. This CDR3 is built from 16 residues. CDR3 sequence (DNA): TGTGCCAGCAGCTTCTTGGAGACTACCTCCTACAATGAGCAGTTCTTC. Translation gives CASSFLETTSYNEQFF. The full variable domain, in which reference TRBV7-7 and TRBJ2-1 provide the parts outside the CDR3, is GAGVSQSPRYKVTKRGQDVTLRCDPISSHATLYWYQQALGQGPEFLTYFNYEAQPDKSGLPSDRFSAERPEGSISTLTIQRTEQRDSAMYRCASSFLETTSYNEQFFGPGTRLTVL.

The chain is built from TRBV15 and TRBJ1-5; D gene uncertain. Germline V CDR1 and CDR2: LNHNV, YYDKDF (reference sequence). CDR3 size: 16 residues. Trimming stripped 0 bases from V and 0 bases from J, with 9 bases between. CDR3 loop: CATSRDGYSSNQPQHF. The CDR3, as DNA: TGTGCCACCAGCAGAGATGGGTACTCTAGCAATCAGCCCCAGCATTTT.

This chain connects TRBV5-1 to TRBJ2-3, with D tentatively TRBD1 (5 bases). The germline V and J ends were trimmed by 0 bases and 0 bases, with 11 bases remaining between them. The CDR3 has 16 amino acids. In germline, CDR1 is SGHRS, CDR2 YFSETQ. CDR3 sequence (DNA): TGCGCCAGCAGCTTGGAGGTCACAGGTAGCACAGATACGCAGTATTTT. Translation: CASSLEVTGSTDTQYF.

This clonotype has a count of ten or more. This rearrangement joins TRBV20-1 to TRBJ2-5; the D gene is possibly TRBD2 (6 bases). The ends were cut back, 6 bases at V and 7 bases at J, with 21 bases in the middle. CDR1 DFQATT and CDR2 SNEGSKA come from the germline V gene (reference sequence). The CDR3 consists of 14 residues. This chain's CDR3 is CSAGAGTGALTQYF. Written as DNA, the CDR3 is TGCAGTGCCGGAGCCGGGACGGGAGCATTGACCCAGTACTTC.

The chain has TRBV4-1 and TRBJ2-1, with D perhaps TRBD1 (6 bases). CDR3 length: 11 amino acids. Germline V CDR1 and CDR2: MGHRA, YSYEKL. Trimming cost V 6 bases and J 10 bases, with 10 bases left between them. This CDR3 is CASRAGDEQFF. CDR3 sequence (DNA): TGCGCCAGCAGGGCAGGGGACGAGCAGTTCTTC.

This rearrangement joins TRBV6-5 to TRBJ2-5, with 8 nucleotides matching TRBD1. V lost 2 bases, J lost 5 bases, and 7 bases stayed unmatched. This CDR3 has 15 amino acids. Germline CDR1 is MNHEY and CDR2 is SVGAGI. In nucleotides, the CDR3 is TGTGCCAGCAGTTACGGACAGGGAATGTTTGAGACCCAGTACTTC. Amino acids: CASSYGQGMFETQYF.

The chain couples TRBV5-6 to TRBJ1-2; D perhaps matches TRBD1 (5 bases). This CDR3 is 11 amino acids long. The germline V gene encodes CDR1 SGHDT and CDR2 YYEEEE. The ends were cut back, 2 bases at V and 7 bases at J, with 6 bases in the middle. The CDR3 loop is CASSFGAGYTF. Written as DNA, the CDR3 is TGTGCCAGCAGCTTCGGGGCTGGCTACACCTTC.

The chain has TRBV29-1 and TRBJ2-6; D possibly corresponds to TRBD1 (5 bases). Germline V lookup: CDR1 SQVTM, CDR2 ANQGSEA. Trimming shortened V by 8 bases and J by 0 bases, and 14 bases separated the two germline ends. CDR3 length: 15 amino acids. The CDR3 protein is CSNPGSLSGANVLTF. DNA for the CDR3: TGCAGCAACCCAGGGTCCCTCTCTGGGGCCAACGTCCTGACTTTC.

This clonotype was observed a few times. The chain links TRBV2 to TRBJ2-5; 7 bases match TRBD1. Trimming at V came to 3 bases and at J to 2 bases, leaving 6 bases not matched to a gene. Per germline, CDR1 SNHLY and CDR2 FYNNEI. The CDR3 is 15 amino acids. The CDR3 coding sequence is TGTGCCAGCAGTGAGATAGACAGGGTACAAGAGACCCAGTACTTC. Its protein product is CASSEIDRVQETQYF.

The chain employs TRBV2 and TRBJ2-5; D gene uncertain. V was shortened by 7 bases and J by 0 bases, with 6 bases between the two germline ends. Germline assignment: CDR1 SNHLY and CDR2 FYNNEI. CDR3 size: 12 residues. CDR3 region: CASNGYQETQYF. The CDR3 bases are TGTGCCAGCAACGGCTACCAAGAGACCCAGTACTTC.